This record looks at one T cell receptor beta chain sequence and its context. What it recognizes is unknown. The authors split each subset's genomic DNA evenly across several immunoSEQ plates. TCRdb's copy holds only in-frame clones and misses some; the assay was immunoSEQ multiplex PCR. The sample yields approximately 320,000 clones, over 75% seen once. The data derive from a study of shared clonotypes between healthy human individuals. Study findings and constraints: In a handful of donors, around 5.5% of naive CD4 clonotypes appeared in common. Non-shared clonotypes showed lower generation probabilities than clonotypes common to all four donors. Genetic and exposure-history diversity was limited by the small donor number.

The receptor comes from a man aged 18 to 29 in good health. Sequencing was carried out using memory CD8+ T cells sorted from blood. Subset indicated: CD45RO+ cells pooled with CCR7-negative TemRA cells.

The CDR3: CASSRRDSYNEQFF. CDR3 coding DNA: TGTGCCAGCAGCCGCCGGGACAGCTACAATGAGCAGTTCTTC. The chain carries TRBV28 and TRBJ2-1, with 7 bases identical to TRBD1. This CDR3 has 14 amino acids. Germline values: CDR1 MDHEN, CDR2 SYDVKM. Trimming at V came to 6 bases and at J to 3 bases, leaving 5 bases not matched to a gene.